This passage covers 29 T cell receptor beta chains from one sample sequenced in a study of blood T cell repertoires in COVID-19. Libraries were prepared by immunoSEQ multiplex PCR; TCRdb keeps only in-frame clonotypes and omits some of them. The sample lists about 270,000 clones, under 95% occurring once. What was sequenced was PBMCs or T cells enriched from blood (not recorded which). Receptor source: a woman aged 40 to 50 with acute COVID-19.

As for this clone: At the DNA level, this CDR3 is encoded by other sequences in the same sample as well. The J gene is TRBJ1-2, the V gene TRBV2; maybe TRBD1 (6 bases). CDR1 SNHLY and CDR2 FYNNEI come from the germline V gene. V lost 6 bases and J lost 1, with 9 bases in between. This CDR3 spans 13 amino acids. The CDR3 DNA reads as TGTGCCAGCAGCCAGGACAGTAACTATGGCTACACCTTC. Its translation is CASSQDSNYGYTF.

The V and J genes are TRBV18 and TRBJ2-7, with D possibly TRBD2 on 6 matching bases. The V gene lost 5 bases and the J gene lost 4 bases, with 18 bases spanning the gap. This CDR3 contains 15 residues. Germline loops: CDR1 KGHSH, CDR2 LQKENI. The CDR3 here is CASSERTGVTYEQYF. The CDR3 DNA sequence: TGTGCCAGCTCAGAGAGGACGGGGGTTACTTACGAGCAGTACTTC.

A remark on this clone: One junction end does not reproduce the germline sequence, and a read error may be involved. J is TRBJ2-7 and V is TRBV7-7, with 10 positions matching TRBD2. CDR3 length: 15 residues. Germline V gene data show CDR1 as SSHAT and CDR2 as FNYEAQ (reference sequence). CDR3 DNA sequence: TGTGCTAGCAGTCCCACTAGCGGGATCTCCTACGAGCAGTACTTC. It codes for CASSPTSGISYEQYF.

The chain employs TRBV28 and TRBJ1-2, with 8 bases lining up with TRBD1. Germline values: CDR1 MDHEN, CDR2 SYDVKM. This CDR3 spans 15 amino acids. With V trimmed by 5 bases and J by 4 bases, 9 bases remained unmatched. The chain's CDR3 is CASSRPGQATYGYTF. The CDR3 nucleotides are TGTGCCAGCAGTCGCCCGGGACAGGCGACCTATGGCTACACCTTC.

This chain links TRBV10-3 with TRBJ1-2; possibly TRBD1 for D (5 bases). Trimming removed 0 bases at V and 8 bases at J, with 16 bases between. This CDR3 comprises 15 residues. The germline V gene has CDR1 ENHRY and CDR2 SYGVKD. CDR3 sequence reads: CAISESTGTPIGYTF. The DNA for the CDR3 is TGTGCCATCAGTGAGTCGACCGGGACTCCCATCGGCTACACCTTC.

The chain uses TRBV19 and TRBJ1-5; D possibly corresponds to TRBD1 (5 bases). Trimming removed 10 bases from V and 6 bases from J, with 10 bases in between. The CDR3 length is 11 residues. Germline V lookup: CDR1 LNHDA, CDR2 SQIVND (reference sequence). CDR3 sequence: CATSQGQPQHF. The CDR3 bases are TGTGCCACTTCCCAGGGTCAGCCCCAGCATTTT.

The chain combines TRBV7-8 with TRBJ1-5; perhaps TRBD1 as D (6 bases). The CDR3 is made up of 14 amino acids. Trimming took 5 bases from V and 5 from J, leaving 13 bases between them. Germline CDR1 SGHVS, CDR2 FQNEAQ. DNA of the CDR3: TGTGCCAGCAGCACAGGGCGACGGGATCAGCCCCAGCATTTT. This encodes CASSTGRRDQPQHF.

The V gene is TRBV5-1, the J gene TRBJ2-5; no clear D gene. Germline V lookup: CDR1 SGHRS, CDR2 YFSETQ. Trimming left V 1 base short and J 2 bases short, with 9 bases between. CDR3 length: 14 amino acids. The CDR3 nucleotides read TGCGCCAGCAGCTTGTCGGGTGGTCAAGAGACCCAGTACTTC. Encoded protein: CASSLSGGQETQYF.

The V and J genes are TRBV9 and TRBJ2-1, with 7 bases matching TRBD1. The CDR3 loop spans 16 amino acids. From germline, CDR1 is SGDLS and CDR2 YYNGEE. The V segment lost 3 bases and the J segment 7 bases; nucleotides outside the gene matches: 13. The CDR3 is CASSGGGGGARNEQFF. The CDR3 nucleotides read TGTGCCAGCAGCGGAGGGGGCGGCGGCGCAAGGAATGAGCAGTTCTTC.

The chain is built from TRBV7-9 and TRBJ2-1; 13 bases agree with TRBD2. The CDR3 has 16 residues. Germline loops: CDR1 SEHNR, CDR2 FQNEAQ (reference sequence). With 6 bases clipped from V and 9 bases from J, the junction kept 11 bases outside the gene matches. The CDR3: CASRLPGLAGPSEQFF. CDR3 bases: TGTGCCAGCAGGTTACCGGGACTAGCGGGGCCAAGTGAGCAGTTCTTC.

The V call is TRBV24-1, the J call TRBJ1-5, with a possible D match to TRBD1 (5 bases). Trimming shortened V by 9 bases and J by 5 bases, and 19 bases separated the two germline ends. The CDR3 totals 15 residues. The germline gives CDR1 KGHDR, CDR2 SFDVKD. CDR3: CATQGGAGWDQPQHF. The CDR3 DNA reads TGTGCCACCCAAGGCGGGGCAGGGTGGGATCAGCCCCAGCATTTT.

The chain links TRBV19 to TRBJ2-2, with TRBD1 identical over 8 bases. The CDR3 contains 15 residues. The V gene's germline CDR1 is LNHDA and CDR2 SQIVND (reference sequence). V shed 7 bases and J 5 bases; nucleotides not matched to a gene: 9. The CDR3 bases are TGTGCCAGTAACCCGGACAGGGTAAGTACCGGGGAGCTGTTTTTT. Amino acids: CASNPDRVSTGELFF.

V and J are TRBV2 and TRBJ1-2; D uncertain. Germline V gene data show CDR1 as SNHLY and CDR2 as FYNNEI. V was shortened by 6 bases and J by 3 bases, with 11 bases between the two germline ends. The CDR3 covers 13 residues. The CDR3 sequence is CASRTEPDYGYTF. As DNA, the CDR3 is TGTGCCAGCAGAACGGAGCCGGACTATGGCTACACCTTC.

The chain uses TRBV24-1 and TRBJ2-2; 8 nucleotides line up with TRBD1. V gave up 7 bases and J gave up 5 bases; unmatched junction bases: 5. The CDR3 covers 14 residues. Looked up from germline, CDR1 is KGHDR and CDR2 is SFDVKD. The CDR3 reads CATRGQGSTGELFF. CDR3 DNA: TGTGCCACCAGAGGACAGGGTAGTACCGGGGAGCTGTTTTTT.

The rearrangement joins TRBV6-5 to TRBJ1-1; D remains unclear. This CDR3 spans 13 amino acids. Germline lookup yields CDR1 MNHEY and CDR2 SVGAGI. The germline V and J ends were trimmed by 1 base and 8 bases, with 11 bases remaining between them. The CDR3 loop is CASSYWSGNEAFF. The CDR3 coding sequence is TGTGCCAGCAGTTACTGGTCTGGCAACGAAGCTTTCTTT.

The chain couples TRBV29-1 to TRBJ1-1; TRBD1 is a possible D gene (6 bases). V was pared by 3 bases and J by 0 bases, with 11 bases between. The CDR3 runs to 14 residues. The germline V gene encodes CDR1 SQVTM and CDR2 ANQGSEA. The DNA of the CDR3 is TGCAGCGTTGAGCTTGGACAGATGAACACTGAAGCTTTCTTT. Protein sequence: CSVELGQMNTEAFF.

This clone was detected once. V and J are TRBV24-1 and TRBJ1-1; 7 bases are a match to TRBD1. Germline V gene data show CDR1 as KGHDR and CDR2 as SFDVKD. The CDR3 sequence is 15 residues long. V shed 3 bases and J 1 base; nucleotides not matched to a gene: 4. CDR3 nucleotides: TGTGCCACCAGTGATCCCCAGGGGGGGAACACTGAAGCTTTCTTT. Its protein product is CATSDPQGGNTEAFF.

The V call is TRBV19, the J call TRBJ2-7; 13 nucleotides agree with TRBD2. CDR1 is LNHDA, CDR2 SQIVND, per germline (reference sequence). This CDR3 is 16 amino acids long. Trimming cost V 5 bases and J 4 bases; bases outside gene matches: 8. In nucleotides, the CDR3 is TGTGCCAGTAGTCCGGGACTAGCGGGATCAACTTACGAGCAGTACTTC. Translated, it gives CASSPGLAGSTYEQYF.

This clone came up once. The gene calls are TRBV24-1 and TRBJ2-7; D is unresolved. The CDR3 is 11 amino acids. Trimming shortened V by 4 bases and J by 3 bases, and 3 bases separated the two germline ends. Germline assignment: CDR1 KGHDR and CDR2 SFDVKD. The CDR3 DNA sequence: TGTGCCACCAGTGACTACTACGAGCAGTACTTC. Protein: CATSDYYEQYF.

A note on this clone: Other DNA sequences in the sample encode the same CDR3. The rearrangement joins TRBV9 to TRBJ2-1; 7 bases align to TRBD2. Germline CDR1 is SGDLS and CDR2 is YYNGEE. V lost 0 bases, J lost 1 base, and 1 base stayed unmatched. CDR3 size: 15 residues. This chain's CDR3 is CASSVDGGSYNEQFF. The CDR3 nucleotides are TGTGCCAGCAGCGTAGACGGGGGGTCCTACAATGAGCAGTTCTTC.

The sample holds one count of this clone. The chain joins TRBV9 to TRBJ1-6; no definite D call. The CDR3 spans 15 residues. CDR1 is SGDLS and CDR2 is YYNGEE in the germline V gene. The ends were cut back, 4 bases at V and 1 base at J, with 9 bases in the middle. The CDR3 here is CASSPGISYNSPLHF. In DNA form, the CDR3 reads TGTGCCAGCAGCCCGGGGATTTCCTATAATTCACCCCTCCACTTT.

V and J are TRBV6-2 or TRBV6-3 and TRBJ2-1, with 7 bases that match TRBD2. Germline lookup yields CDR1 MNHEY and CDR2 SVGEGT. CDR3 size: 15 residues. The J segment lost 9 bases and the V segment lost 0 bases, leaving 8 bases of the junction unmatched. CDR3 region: CASSYSTTGGGEQFF. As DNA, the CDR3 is TGTGCCAGCAGTTACTCGACAACAGGCGGGGGTGAGCAGTTCTTC.

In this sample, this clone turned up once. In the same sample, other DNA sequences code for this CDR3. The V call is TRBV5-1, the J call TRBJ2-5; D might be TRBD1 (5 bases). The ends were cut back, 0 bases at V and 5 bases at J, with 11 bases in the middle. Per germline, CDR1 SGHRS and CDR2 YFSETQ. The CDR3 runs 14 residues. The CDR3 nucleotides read TGCGCCAGCAGCTTGGTAGGGGCAGGGGAGACCCAGTACTTC. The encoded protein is CASSLVGAGETQYF.

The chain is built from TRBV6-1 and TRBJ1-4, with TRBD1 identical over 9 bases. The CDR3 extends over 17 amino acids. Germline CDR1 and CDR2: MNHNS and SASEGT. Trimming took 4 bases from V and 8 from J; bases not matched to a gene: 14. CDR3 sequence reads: CASSGDREDFLGEKLFF. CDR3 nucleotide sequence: TGTGCCAGCAGTGGGGACAGGGAGGATTTCTTGGGCGAAAAACTGTTTTTT.

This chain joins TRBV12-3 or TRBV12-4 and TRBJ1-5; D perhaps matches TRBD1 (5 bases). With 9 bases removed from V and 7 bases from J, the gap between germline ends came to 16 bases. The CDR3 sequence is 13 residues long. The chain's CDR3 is CASRYGGSQPQHF. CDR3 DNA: TGTGCCAGTAGGTACGGGGGGTCCCAGCCCCAGCATTTT.

The CDR3 spells CASSGGTGPENTEAFF. CDR3 nucleotide sequence: TGTGCCAGCAGCGGCGGGACAGGGCCGGAGAACACTGAAGCTTTCTTT. V usage is TRBV5-8 and J usage is TRBJ1-1; 9 positions match TRBD1. Losses at the gene ends were 4 bases for V and 1 base for J; bases not matched to a gene: 8. CDR1 and CDR2 from the germline V gene are SGHTS and YDEGEE. The CDR3 spans 16 residues.

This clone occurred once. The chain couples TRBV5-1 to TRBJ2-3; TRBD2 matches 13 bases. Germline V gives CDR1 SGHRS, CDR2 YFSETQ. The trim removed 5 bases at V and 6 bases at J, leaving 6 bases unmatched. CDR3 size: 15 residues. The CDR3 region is CASSKLAGGQDTQYF. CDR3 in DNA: TGCGCCAGCAGTAAACTAGCGGGGGGGCAGGATACGCAGTATTTT.

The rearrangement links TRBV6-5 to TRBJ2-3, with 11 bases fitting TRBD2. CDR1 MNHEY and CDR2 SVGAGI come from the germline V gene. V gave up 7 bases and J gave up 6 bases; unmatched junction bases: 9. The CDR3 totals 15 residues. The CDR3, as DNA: TGTGCCAGCACCCGTACTAGCGGGAGTTATGATACGCAGTATTTT. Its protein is CASTRTSGSYDTQYF.

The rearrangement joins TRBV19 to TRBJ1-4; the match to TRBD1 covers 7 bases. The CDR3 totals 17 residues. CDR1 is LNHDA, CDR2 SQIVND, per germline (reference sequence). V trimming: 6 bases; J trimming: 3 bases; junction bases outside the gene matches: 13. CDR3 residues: CASSDPGQSVANEKLFF. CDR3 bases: TGTGCCAGTAGCGACCCGGGACAGTCGGTGGCTAATGAAAAACTGTTTTTT.